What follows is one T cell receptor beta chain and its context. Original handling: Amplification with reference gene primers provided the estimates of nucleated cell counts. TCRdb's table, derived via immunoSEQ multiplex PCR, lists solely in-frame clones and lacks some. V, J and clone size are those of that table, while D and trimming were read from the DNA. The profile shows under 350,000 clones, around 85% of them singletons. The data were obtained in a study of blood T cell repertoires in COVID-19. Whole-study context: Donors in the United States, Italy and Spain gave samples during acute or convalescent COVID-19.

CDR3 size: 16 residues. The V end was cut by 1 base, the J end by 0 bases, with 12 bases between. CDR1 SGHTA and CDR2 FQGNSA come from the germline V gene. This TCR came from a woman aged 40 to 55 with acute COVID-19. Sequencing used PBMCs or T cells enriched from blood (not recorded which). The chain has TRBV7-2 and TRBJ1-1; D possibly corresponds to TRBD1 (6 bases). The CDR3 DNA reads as TGTGCCAGCAGCTTAGATCCCCAGGGGATGAACACTGAAGCTTTCTTT. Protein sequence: CASSLDPQGMNTEAFF.